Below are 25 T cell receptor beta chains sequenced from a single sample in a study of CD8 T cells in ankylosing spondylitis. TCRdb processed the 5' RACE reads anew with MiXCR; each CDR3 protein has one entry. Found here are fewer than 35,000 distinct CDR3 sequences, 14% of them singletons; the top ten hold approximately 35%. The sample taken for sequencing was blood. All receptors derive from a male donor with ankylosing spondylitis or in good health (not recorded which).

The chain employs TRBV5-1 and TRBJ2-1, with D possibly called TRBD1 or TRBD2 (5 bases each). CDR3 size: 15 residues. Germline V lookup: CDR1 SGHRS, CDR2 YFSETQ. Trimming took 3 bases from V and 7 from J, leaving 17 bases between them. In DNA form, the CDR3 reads TGCGCCAGCAGCTCCTCGGGGCATTTTACGAATGAGCAGTTCTTC. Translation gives CASSSSGHFTNEQFF.

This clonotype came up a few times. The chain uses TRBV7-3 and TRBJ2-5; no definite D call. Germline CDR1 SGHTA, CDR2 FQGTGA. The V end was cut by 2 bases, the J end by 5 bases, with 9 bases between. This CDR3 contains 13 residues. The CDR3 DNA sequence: TGTGCCAGCAGCTTATGGGTTGGGGAGACCCAGTACTTC. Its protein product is CASSLWVGETQYF. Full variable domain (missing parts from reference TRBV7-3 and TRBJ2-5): GAGVSQTPSNKVTEKGKYVELRCDPISGHTALYWYRQSLGQGPEFLIYFQGTGAADDSGLPNDRFFAVRPEGSVSTLKIQRTERGDSAVYLCASSLWVGETQYFGPGTRLLVL.

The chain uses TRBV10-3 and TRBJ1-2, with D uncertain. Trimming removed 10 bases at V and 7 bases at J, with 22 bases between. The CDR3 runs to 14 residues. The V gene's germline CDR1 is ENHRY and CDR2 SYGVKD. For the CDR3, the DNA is TGTGCCACTAGCTCGACGGGGATGGCTATTGGCTACACCTTC. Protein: CATSSTGMAIGYTF.

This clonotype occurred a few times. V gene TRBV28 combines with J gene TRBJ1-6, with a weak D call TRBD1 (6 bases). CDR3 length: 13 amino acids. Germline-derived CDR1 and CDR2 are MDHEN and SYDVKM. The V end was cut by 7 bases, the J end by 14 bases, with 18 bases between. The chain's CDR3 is CASMGHGLVTLHF. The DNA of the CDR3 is TGTGCCAGCATGGGACATGGCCTAGTCACCCTCCACTTT.

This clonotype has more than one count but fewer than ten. The CDR3 sequence: CASSFERGTGAVSGANVLTF. The CDR3 DNA is TGTGCCAGCAGTTTTGAAAGGGGGACAGGGGCTGTCTCTGGGGCCAACGTCCTGACTTTC. J is TRBJ2-6 and V is TRBV12-3 or TRBV12-4; 10 bases align to TRBD1. The CDR3 has 20 residues. Trimming took 3 bases from V and 0 from J; bases not matched to a gene: 11.

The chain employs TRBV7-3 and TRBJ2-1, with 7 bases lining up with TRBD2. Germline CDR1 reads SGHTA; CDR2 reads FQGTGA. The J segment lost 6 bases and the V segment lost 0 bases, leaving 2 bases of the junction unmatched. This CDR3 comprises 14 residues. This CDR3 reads CASSLTGGGNEQFF. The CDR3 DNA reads TGTGCCAGCAGCTTAACGGGCGGGGGCAATGAGCAGTTCTTC.

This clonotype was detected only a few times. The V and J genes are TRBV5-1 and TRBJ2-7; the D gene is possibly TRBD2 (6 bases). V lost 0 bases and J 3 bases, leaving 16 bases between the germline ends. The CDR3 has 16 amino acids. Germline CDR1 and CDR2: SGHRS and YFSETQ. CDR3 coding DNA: TGCGCCAGCAGCTTGGCCGGGGGTACGGCTAGCTACGAGCAGTACTTC. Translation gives CASSLAGGTASYEQYF.

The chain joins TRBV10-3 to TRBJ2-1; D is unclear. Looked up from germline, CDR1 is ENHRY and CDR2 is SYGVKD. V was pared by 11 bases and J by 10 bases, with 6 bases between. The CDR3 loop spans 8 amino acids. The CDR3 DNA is TGTGCCCCTGCCGAGCAGTTCTTC. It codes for CAPAEQFF.

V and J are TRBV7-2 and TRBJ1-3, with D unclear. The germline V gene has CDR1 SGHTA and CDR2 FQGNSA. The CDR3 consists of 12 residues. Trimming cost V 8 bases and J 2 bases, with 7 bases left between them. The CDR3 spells CASSSPGNTIYF. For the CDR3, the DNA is TGTGCCAGCTCCAGCCCTGGAAACACCATATATTTT.

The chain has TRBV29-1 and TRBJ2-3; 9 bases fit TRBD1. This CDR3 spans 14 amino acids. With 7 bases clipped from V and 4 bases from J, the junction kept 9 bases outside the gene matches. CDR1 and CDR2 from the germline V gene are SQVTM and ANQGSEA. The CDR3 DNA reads TGCAGCGCCGGTGGGGGACAGGGCCCAGATACGCAGTATTTT. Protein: CSAGGGQGPDTQYF.

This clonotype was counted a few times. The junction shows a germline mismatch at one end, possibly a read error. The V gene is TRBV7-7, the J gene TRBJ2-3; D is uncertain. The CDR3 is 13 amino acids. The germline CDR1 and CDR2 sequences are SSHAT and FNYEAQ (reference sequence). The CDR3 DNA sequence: TGTGCTAGCAGCTTAGAAAGGACAGATACGCAGTATTTT. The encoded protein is CASSLERTDTQYF. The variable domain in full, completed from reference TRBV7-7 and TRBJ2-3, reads GAGVSQSPRYKVTKRGQDVTLRCDPISSHATLYWYQQALGQGPEFLTYFNYEAQPDKSGLPSDRFSAERPEGSISTLTIQRTEQRDSAMYRCASSLERTDTQYFGPGTRLTVL.

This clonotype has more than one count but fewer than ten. CDR3 bases: TGTGCCAGCAGAACAGGGGGTTACACAGATACGCAGTATTTT. Translation gives CASRTGGYTDTQYF. V usage is TRBV12-3 or TRBV12-4 and J usage is TRBJ2-3, with 8 nucleotides matching TRBD1. J gave up 2 bases and V 6 bases, and 4 bases lay outside the gene matches. This CDR3 is 14 amino acids long.

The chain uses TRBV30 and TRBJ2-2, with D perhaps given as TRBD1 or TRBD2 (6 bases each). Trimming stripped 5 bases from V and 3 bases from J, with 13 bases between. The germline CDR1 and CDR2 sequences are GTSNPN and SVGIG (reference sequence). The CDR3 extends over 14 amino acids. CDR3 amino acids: CAWSQGRYTGELFF. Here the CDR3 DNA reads TGTGCCTGGTCCCAGGGGAGGTACACCGGGGAGCTGTTTTTT.

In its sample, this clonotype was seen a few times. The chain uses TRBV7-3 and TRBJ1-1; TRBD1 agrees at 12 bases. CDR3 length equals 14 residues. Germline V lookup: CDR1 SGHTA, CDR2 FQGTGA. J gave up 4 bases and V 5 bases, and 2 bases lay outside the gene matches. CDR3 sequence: CASSPGQGATEAFF. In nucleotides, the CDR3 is TGTGCCAGCAGCCCGGGACAGGGGGCCACTGAAGCTTTCTTT.

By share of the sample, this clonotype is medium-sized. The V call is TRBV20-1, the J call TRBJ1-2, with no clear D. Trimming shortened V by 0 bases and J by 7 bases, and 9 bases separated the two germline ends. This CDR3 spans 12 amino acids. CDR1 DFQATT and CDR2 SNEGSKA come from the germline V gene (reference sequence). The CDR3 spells CSARDLVGGYTF. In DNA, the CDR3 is TGCAGTGCTAGAGACTTAGTAGGTGGCTACACCTTC.

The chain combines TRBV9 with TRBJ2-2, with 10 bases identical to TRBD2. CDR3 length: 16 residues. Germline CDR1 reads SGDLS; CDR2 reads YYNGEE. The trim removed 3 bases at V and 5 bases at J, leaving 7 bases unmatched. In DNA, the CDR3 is TGTGCCAGCAGCGAGGGGACTAGCGCCTCTACCGGGGAGCTGTTTTTT. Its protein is CASSEGTSASTGELFF.

CDR3 bases: TGCAGTGCTAAAAAGGGGGGCAGAGCTTACACCGGGGAGCTGTTTTTT. Translating gives CSAKKGGRAYTGELFF. V gene TRBV20-1 combines with J gene TRBJ2-2; D is perhaps TRBD1 or TRBD2 (6 bases each). Germline CDR1 and CDR2: DFQATT and SNEGSKA (reference sequence). The CDR3 has 16 residues. Trimming took 4 bases from V and 3 from J, leaving 18 bases between them.

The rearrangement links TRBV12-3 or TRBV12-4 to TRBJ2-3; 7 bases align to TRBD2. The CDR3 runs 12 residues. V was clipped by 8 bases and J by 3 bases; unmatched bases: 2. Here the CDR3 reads CASCGSTDTQYF. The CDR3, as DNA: TGTGCCAGCTGCGGGAGTACAGATACGCAGTATTTT.

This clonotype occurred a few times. The CDR3 sequence: CASSAGESTGELFF. The CDR3 bases are TGTGCCAGCAGTGCGGGGGAGAGTACCGGGGAGCTGTTTTTT. The V gene is TRBV6-4, the J gene TRBJ2-2; tentative D call: TRBD2 (6 bases). Germline CDR1 MRHNA, CDR2 SNTAGT. Trimming took 4 bases from V and 5 from J, leaving 11 bases between them. There are 14 residues in the CDR3.

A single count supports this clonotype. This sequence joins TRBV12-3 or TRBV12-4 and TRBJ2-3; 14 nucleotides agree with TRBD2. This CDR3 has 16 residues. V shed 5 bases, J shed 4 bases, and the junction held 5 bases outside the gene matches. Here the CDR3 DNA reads TGTGCCAGCAGTCCGGGACTAGCGGGAGTCCCAGATACGCAGTATTTT. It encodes CASSPGLAGVPDTQYF.

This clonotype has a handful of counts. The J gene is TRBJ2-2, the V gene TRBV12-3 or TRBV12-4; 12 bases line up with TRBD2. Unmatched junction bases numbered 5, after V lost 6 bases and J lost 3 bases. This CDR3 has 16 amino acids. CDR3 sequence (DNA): TGTGCCAGCAGCCGGGGACTAGCGGGTTACACCGGGGAGCTGTTTTTT. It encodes CASSRGLAGYTGELFF.

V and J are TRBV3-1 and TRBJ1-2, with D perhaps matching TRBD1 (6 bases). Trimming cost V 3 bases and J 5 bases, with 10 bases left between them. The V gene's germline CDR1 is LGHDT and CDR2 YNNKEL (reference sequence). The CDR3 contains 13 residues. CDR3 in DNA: TGTGCCAGCAGCCAGATACAGGGATATGGCTACACCTTC. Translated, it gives CASSQIQGYGYTF.

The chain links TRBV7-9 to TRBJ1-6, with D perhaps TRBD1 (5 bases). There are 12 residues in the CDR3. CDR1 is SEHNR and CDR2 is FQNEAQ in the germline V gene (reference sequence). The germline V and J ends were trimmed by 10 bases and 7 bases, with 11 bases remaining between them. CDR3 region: CATGQSNSPLHF. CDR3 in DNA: TGTGCCACGGGGCAGAGCAATTCACCCCTCCACTTT.

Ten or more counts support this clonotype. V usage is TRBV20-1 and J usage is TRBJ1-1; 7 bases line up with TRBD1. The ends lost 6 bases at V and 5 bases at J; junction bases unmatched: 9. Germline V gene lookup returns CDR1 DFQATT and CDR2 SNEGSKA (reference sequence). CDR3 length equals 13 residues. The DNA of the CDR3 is TGCAGTGCCGAAATTCCAGGGGGGACTGAAGCTTTCTTT. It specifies CSAEIPGGTEAFF.

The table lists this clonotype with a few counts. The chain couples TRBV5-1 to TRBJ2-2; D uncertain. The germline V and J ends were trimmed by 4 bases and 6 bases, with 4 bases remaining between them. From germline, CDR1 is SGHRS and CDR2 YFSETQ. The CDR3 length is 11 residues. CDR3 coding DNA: TGCGCCAGCAGCAAATCCGGGGAGCTGTTTTTT. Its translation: CASSKSGELFF.